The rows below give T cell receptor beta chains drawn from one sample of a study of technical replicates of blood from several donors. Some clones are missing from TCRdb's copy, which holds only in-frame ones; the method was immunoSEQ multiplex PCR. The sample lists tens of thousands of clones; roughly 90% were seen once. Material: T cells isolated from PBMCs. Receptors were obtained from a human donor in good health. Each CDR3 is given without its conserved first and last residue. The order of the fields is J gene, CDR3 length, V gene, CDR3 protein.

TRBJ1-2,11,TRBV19,ASKQGAVYGYT
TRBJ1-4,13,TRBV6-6,ASHKSVQSNEKLF
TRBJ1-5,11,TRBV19,ASSRYGIQPQH
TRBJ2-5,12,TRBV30,AWSLLAGNSAQY
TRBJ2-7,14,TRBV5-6,ASSVDDSGTWYEQY
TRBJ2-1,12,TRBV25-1,ASRLAGGHNEQF
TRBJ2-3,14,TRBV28,ASSLFTGSGSDTQY
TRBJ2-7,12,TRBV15,ATSLGTSGYEQY
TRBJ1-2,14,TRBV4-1,ASSQQQGSPNYGYT
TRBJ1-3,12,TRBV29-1,SVGSGNSGNTIY
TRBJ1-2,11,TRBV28,ASSLRGGYGYT
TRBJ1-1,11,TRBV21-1,ARITGLNTEAF
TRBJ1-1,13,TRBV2,ASSSGTAGDTEAF
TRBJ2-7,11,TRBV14,ASSRGDSYEQY
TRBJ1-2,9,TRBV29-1,SVRQDYGYT
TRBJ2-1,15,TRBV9,ASSVVEAGGLHNEQF
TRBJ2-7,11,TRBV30,AWRVRVTNEQY
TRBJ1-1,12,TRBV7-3,ASSLDRGFTEAF
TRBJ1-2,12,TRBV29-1,SVEGRGINYGYT
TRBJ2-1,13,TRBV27,AVTALAGVSNEQF
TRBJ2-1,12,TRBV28,ASSLTGERNEQF
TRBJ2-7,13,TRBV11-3,ASTLDRAKPYEQY
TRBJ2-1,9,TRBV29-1,SGRLDNEQF
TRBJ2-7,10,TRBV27,ASSHRGNEQY
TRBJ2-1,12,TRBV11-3,ASSPNGQNNEQF
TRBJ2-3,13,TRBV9,ASSVEGLSTDTQY
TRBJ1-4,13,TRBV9,ASSATQQVNEKLF
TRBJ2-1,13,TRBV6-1,ASRAGQVWNNEQF
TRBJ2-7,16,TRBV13,ASSLVSPYGRITYEQY
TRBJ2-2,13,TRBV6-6,ASSSQDRGYRELF
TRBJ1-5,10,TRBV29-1,SVRGPNQPQH
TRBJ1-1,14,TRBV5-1,ASSLEGGGMGTEAF
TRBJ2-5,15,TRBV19,ASSIDGSGLLQETQY
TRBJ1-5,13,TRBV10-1,ASTPWTGSNQPQH
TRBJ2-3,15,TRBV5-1,ASSSVRPTASTDTQY
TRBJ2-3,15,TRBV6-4,ASSDFPLARVADTQY
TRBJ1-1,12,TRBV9,ASSLEGLNTEAF
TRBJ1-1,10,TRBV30,AWRDTLAEAF
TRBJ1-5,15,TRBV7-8,ASSSDKRGLPNQPQH
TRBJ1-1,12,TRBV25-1,ASDEGGWNTEAF
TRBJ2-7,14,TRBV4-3,ASSQGAAGGYYEQY
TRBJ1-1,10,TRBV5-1,ASSLVMSEAF
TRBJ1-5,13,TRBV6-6,ASSYFATADQPQH
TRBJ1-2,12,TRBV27,ASSLSGRGYGYT
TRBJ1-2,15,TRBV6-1,ASSDKQGVWPLNGYT
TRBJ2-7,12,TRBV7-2,ASSVDRGVGEQY
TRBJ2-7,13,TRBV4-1,ASSPQRGATLEQY
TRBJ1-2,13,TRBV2,AIDRDRALNYGYT
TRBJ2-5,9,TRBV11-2,ASSLAETQY
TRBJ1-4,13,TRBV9,ASSLGQLGNEKLF
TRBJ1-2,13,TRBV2,ASSGKFGQGYGYT
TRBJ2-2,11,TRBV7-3,ASSLSGTGELF
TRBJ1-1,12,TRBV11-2,ASSLGQGKTEAF
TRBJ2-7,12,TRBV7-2,ASSHSGLYYEQY
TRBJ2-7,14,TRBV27,ASSGGPGTGLYAQY